The 30 T cell receptor beta chains listed next were all sequenced from one sample in a study of shared clonotypes between healthy human individuals. Assay: immunoSEQ multiplex PCR; the TCRdb copy retains only in-frame clones and omits some. The table lists about 960,000 clones, roughly 72% of them singletons. The sample was memory CD4+ T cells sorted from blood. The subset was: CD45RA-negative fraction. The receptors derive from a man younger than 35 in good health.

The chain has TRBV4-1 and TRBJ1-1, with 8 bases identical to TRBD1. The CDR3 runs 14 residues. The V gene's germline CDR1 is MGHRA and CDR2 YSYEKL. Trimming took 5 bases from V and 4 from J; bases not matched to a gene: 6. The CDR3 is CASSGRGLGTEAFF. In DNA, the CDR3 is TGCGCCAGCAGCGGCAGGGGGCTGGGCACTGAAGCTTTCTTT.

The rearrangement joins TRBV6-1 to TRBJ1-6; TRBD1 agrees at 10 bases. Germline CDR1 is MNHNS and CDR2 is SASEGT. Germline trimming cut 8 bases from V and 7 bases from J; bases unmatched to any gene: 8. This CDR3 has 15 amino acids. The CDR3 protein is CASHPPGQGNSPLHF. Written as DNA, the CDR3 is TGTGCCAGCCACCCACCGGGACAGGGGAATTCACCCCTCCACTTT.

This rearrangement joins TRBV5-1 to TRBJ2-3; 9 bases agree with TRBD2. Germline V lookup: CDR1 SGHRS, CDR2 YFSETQ. This CDR3 has 14 residues. V lost 9 bases to trimming and J lost 0 bases; unmatched junction nucleotides: 5. The CDR3 DNA is TGCGCCACCTCTAGCGGGGCTAGCACAGATACGCAGTATTTT. Amino acids: CATSSGASTDTQYF.

The chain links TRBV19 to TRBJ2-6, with 7 positions matching TRBD1. From germline, CDR1 is LNHDA and CDR2 SQIVND (reference sequence). With 3 bases clipped from V and 3 bases from J, the junction kept 5 bases outside the gene matches. The CDR3 is 16 amino acids. DNA for the CDR3: TGTGCCAGTAGTATTAGAGGGGGCAGTGGGGCCAACGTCCTGACTTTC. Translated, it gives CASSIRGGSGANVLTF.

This clone was observed a single time. The rearrangement joins TRBV28 to TRBJ2-6, with unresolved D. CDR1 is MDHEN, CDR2 SYDVKM, per germline. This CDR3 has 14 residues. Trimming cost V 5 bases and J 0 bases, with 5 bases left between them. In DNA, the CDR3 is TGTGCCAGCAGTCAAATCTCTGGGGCCAACGTCCTGACTTTC. It translates to CASSQISGANVLTF.

The genes are TRBV9 and TRBJ1-2; D uncertain. V gave up 0 bases and J gave up 8 bases, with 14 bases separating them. Germline-derived CDR1 and CDR2 are SGDLS and YYNGEE. This CDR3 region has 14 residues. CDR3 region: CASSVDLGSYGYTF. CDR3 bases: TGTGCCAGCAGCGTAGATTTGGGGAGCTACGGCTACACCTTC.

This clone was recorded a few times. J is TRBJ2-3 and V is TRBV28, with 7 bases that match TRBD2. From germline, CDR1 is MDHEN and CDR2 SYDVKM. The trim removed 2 bases at V and 0 bases at J, leaving 14 bases unmatched. The CDR3 totals 19 residues. The CDR3 sequence: CASSLGGLGERYSTDTQYF. DNA for the CDR3: TGTGCCAGCAGTTTAGGAGGACTAGGGGAGAGATACAGCACAGATACGCAGTATTTT.

This chain joins TRBV7-3 and TRBJ1-1; D is unresolved. Trimming took 5 bases from V and 1 from J, leaving 14 bases between them. The CDR3 runs 15 residues. Germline V gives CDR1 SGHTA, CDR2 FQGTGA. The CDR3 loop is CASSPDSNANTEAFF. Here the CDR3 DNA reads TGTGCCAGCAGCCCAGACTCGAATGCGAACACTGAAGCTTTCTTT.

This chain uses TRBV19 with TRBJ1-2, with D unclear. CDR3 length: 14 amino acids. Germline V gene lookup returns CDR1 LNHDA and CDR2 SQIVND (reference sequence). Trimming took off 3 bases at V and 5 bases at J, with 13 bases between the two ends. Here the CDR3 DNA reads TGTGCCAGTAGTATGGACGGAATTCGGTATGGCTACACCTTC. Its protein is CASSMDGIRYGYTF.

The V and J genes are TRBV10-3 and TRBJ1-2, with TRBD1 as a possible D gene (6 bases). The CDR3 runs to 14 residues. V gave up 6 bases and J gave up 3 bases, with 14 bases separating them. CDR1 and CDR2 (germline): ENHRY, SYGVKD. As DNA, the CDR3 is TGTGCCATCAGGAGTCAGGGGTTGGACTATGGCTACACCTTC. It translates to CAIRSQGLDYGYTF.

The chain has TRBV7-2 and TRBJ2-7, with 9 bases identical to TRBD1. CDR1 and CDR2 from the germline V gene are SGHTA and FQGNSA. V was clipped by 6 bases and J by 4 bases; unmatched bases: 7. The CDR3 consists of 14 residues. CDR3 sequence: CASRKDRGVYEQYF. CDR3 nucleotide sequence: TGTGCCAGCAGAAAGGACAGGGGAGTTTACGAGCAGTACTTC.

This clone was detected a few times. V usage is TRBV20-1 and J usage is TRBJ1-2; no clear D. The ends were cut back, 3 bases at V and 4 bases at J, with 6 bases in the middle. Germline CDR1 DFQATT, CDR2 SNEGSKA (reference sequence). The CDR3 contains 11 residues. The CDR3 sequence: CSARTPYGYTF. CDR3 nucleotides: TGCAGTGCTAGGACGCCCTATGGCTACACCTTC.

Notes on this clone: Distinct nucleotide sequences in the sample also encode this CDR3. The chain has TRBV7-2 and TRBJ2-1, with unresolved D. V was shortened by 3 bases and J by 6 bases, with 9 bases between the two germline ends. CDR3 length: 13 amino acids. Looked up from germline, CDR1 is SGHTA and CDR2 is FQGNSA. The CDR3 region has the DNA TGTGCCAGCAGCTTGGTTTTATCCAATGAGCAGTTCTTC. Translated: CASSLVLSNEQFF.

The chain combines TRBV7-2 with TRBJ2-1; no clear D gene. V was pared by 3 bases and J by 10 bases, with 7 bases between. The germline CDR1 and CDR2 sequences are SGHTA and FQGNSA. The CDR3 extends over 11 amino acids. DNA of the CDR3: TGTGCCAGCAGCTTCCGGCTGGAGCAGTTCTTC. This gives the protein CASSFRLEQFF. Full variable domain (remainder filled in from reference TRBV7-2 and TRBJ2-1): GAGVSQSPSNKVTEKGKDVELRCDPISGHTALYWYRQSLGQGLEFLIYFQGNSAPDKSGLPSDRFSAERTGGSVSTLTIQRTQQEDSAVYLCASSFRLEQFFGPGTRLTVL.

The rearrangement uses TRBV5-6 and TRBJ2-5, with 7 bases identical to TRBD2. Germline V gene lookup returns CDR1 SGHDT and CDR2 YYEEEE. V gave up 4 bases and J gave up 4 bases; unmatched junction bases: 7. This CDR3 has 14 amino acids. CDR3 protein: CASSQKTGGETQYF. The DNA for the CDR3 is TGTGCCAGCAGCCAAAAGACGGGGGGAGAGACCCAGTACTTC.

This sequence joins TRBV7-2 and TRBJ2-7; no firm D call. Germline lookup yields CDR1 SGHTA and CDR2 FQGNSA. Trimming pared 3 bases from V and 7 bases from J, leaving 10 bases between. The CDR3 runs to 12 residues. The CDR3 bases are TGTGCCAGCAGCTTCCGTTCGAGGGAGCAGTACTTC. Protein: CASSFRSREQYF.

The chain has TRBV28 and TRBJ1-5; 11 nucleotides agree with TRBD1. V trimming: 5 bases; J trimming: 6 bases; junction bases outside the gene matches: 9. This CDR3 comprises 16 residues. The germline gives CDR1 MDHEN, CDR2 SYDVKM. CDR3 amino acids: CASSDEDRGQSQPQHF. The DNA of the CDR3 is TGTGCCAGCAGTGACGAGGACAGGGGGCAGAGTCAGCCCCAGCATTTT.

V gene TRBV27 combines with J gene TRBJ1-2, with 7 bases lining up with TRBD1. Looked up from germline, CDR1 is MNHEY and CDR2 is SMNVEV (reference sequence). V trimming: 6 bases; J trimming: 4 bases; junction bases outside the gene matches: 8. The CDR3 runs 14 residues. CDR3 nucleotide sequence: TGTGCCAGCAGCCCTAGACAGGGATCCTATGGCTACACCTTC. The encoded protein is CASSPRQGSYGYTF.

The chain employs TRBV5-1 and TRBJ2-4; 7 nucleotides match TRBD2. The CDR3 spans 14 residues. After removal of 0 bases from V and 7 bases from J, the junction contained 4 bases not matched to a gene. Germline CDR1 reads SGHRS; CDR2 reads YFSETQ. The DNA for the CDR3 is TGCGCCAGCAGCTTGGAGGGAGGGACCAACATTCAGTACTTC. This sequence encodes CASSLEGGTNIQYF.

The chain is built from TRBV7-9 and TRBJ2-1; D call uncertain. Per the germline V gene, CDR1 is SEHNR and CDR2 is FQNEAQ (reference sequence). V lost 5 bases, J lost 0 bases, and 5 bases lay in between. The CDR3 contains 13 residues. CDR3 loop: CASSPGSYNEQFF. For the CDR3, the DNA is TGTGCCAGCAGCCCCGGCTCCTACAATGAGCAGTTCTTC. The entire variable domain, with the rest obtained from reference TRBV7-9 and TRBJ2-1, is as follows: DTGVSQNPRHKITKRGQNVTFRCDPISEHNRLYWYRQTLGQGPEFLTYFQNEAQLEKSRLLSDRFSAERPKGSFSTLEIQRTEQGDSAMYLCASSPGSYNEQFFGPGTRLTVL.

In this sample, this clone turned up many times. The chain carries TRBV5-6 and TRBJ1-2, with 9 positions matching TRBD1. Germline CDR1 is SGHDT and CDR2 is YYEEEE. The V segment lost 4 bases and the J segment 5 bases; nucleotides outside the gene matches: 12. The CDR3 covers 16 residues. The CDR3 is CASSTITGGAEYGYTF. The CDR3 nucleotides read TGTGCCAGCAGCACAATAACAGGGGGCGCCGAGTATGGCTACACCTTC.

V is TRBV30 and J is TRBJ2-7; TRBD1 matches at 7 bases. Trimming took 3 bases from V and 2 from J; bases not matched to a gene: 13. Germline V gives CDR1 GTSNPN, CDR2 SVGIG (reference sequence). This CDR3 region has 16 residues. CDR3 DNA sequence: TGTGCCTGGAGGAGGTTTGGAGGACAGGACACCTACGAGCAGTACTTC. Protein product: CAWRRFGGQDTYEQYF.

V is TRBV18 and J is TRBJ1-5; TRBD1 agrees at 8 bases. CDR1 is KGHSH and CDR2 is LQKENI in the germline V gene. Unmatched junction bases numbered 9, after V lost 4 bases and J lost 4 bases. The CDR3 runs 16 residues. The DNA of the CDR3 is TGTGCCAGCTCACTTGGACAGGGTCAACAAAATCAGCCCCAGCATTTT. This gives the protein CASSLGQGQQNQPQHF.

The chain is built from TRBV11-2 and TRBJ1-1; weak D call: TRBD1 (5 bases). CDR1 is SGHAT, CDR2 FQNNGV, per germline. Between the trimmed V and J ends, which lost 5 bases and 4 bases, there was a span of 17 bases. This CDR3 comprises 15 residues. In DNA form, the CDR3 reads TGTGCCAGCAGCCCCTACACGGGGGGAATCACTGAAGCTTTCTTT. Its translation is CASSPYTGGITEAFF. Supplemented by reference TRBV11-2 and TRBJ1-1, the full variable domain reads EAGVAQSPRYKIIEKRQSVAFWCNPISGHATLYWYQQILGQGPKLLIQFQNNGVVDDSQLPKDRFSAERLKGVDSTLKIQPAKLEDSAVYLCASSPYTGGITEAFFGQGTRLTVV.

The chain is built from TRBV5-1 and TRBJ2-3; 9 nucleotides match TRBD2. J lost 3 bases, V lost 0 bases, and 11 bases had no gene match. This CDR3 comprises 18 residues. Looked up from germline, CDR1 is SGHRS and CDR2 is YFSETQ. The CDR3 loop is CASSLDGPLAGVTDTQYF. The CDR3 DNA sequence: TGCGCCAGCAGCTTGGACGGACCCTTAGCGGGAGTAACAGATACGCAGTATTTT.

CDR3 nucleotides: TGTGCCAGCAGCTTCCAGGGGGGGGTCTATGGCTACACCTTC. It encodes CASSFQGGVYGYTF. V gene TRBV7-6 combines with J gene TRBJ1-2, with 7 bases that match TRBD1. This CDR3 has 14 residues. The germline gives CDR1 SGHVS, CDR2 FNYEAQ. Trimming took 3 bases from V and 4 from J; bases not matched to a gene: 5. Filled out from reference TRBV7-6 and TRBJ1-2, the complete variable domain reads GAGVSQSPRYKVTKRGQDVALRCDPISGHVSLYWYRQALGQGPEFLTYFNYEAQQDKSGLPNDRFSAERPEGSISTLTIQRTEQRDSAMYRCASSFQGGVYGYTFGSGTRLTVV.

V is TRBV11-2 and J is TRBJ2-5; the match to TRBD2 covers 9 bases. J gave up 5 bases and V 5 bases, and 12 bases lay outside the gene matches. CDR3 size: 16 residues. Germline V lookup: CDR1 SGHAT, CDR2 FQNNGV. CDR3 DNA: TGTGCCAGCAGCCCAGAGGCGGGAGGGCCCGGGGAGACCCAGTACTTC. Translation gives CASSPEAGGPGETQYF.

The CDR3 spells CASSRRGTGDEQFF. The CDR3 nucleotides are TGTGCCAGCAGCCGCCGTGGAACAGGGGATGAGCAGTTCTTC. V gene TRBV14 combines with J gene TRBJ2-1, with 7 bases lining up with TRBD1. Trimming at V came to 4 bases and at J to 8 bases, leaving 8 bases not matched to a gene. Germline V gene lookup returns CDR1 SGHDN and CDR2 FVKESK. The CDR3 has 14 residues.

The V call is TRBV10-3, the J call TRBJ1-1; D not certain. This CDR3 comprises 12 residues. V lost 8 bases to trimming and J lost 4 bases, with 11 bases between them. The germline CDR1 and CDR2 sequences are ENHRY and SYGVKD. The CDR3 reads CAIGSGLTEAFF. The CDR3 DNA sequence: TGTGCCATCGGCTCCGGACTCACTGAAGCTTTCTTT.

The chain recombines TRBV6-1 with TRBJ2-1, with D perhaps matching TRBD1 (6 bases). Trimming pared 9 bases from V and 9 bases from J, leaving 18 bases between. This CDR3 comprises 13 residues. Germline loops: CDR1 MNHNS, CDR2 SASEGT. CDR3 amino acids: CASYVAIRGEQFF. In nucleotides, the CDR3 is TGTGCCAGTTACGTAGCCATCAGGGGTGAGCAGTTCTTC.